Following are 26 T cell receptor beta chains from one sample sequenced in a study of T cell responses to AZD1222 COVID-19 vaccine. Clones were sequenced by immunoSEQ multiplex PCR, and TCRdb holds only the in-frame ones, with some missing. In the table there are roughly 130,000 clones, 87% of which are singletons. Sequenced here: peripheral blood, sampled on day 0 of AZD1222 vaccination. Source of these receptors: an adult in good health.

The genes are TRBV6-1 and TRBJ1-2; D unresolved. CDR3 size: 13 residues. Germline CDR1 is MNHNS and CDR2 is SASEGT. V lost 0 bases, J lost 3 bases, and 5 bases lay in between. The CDR3 protein is CASSEARDYGYTF. The CDR3 DNA sequence: TGTGCCAGCAGTGAAGCGAGGGACTATGGCTACACCTTC.

V gene TRBV27 combines with J gene TRBJ2-5, with 9 bases identical to TRBD2. V was pared by 5 bases and J by 4 bases, with 5 bases of the junction left unmatched. Germline CDR1 reads MNHEY; CDR2 reads SMNVEV (reference sequence). CDR3 size: 14 residues. This chain's CDR3 is CASSRTSVGETQYF. CDR3 nucleotides: TGTGCCAGCAGTCGGACTAGCGTCGGAGAGACCCAGTACTTC.

The V call is TRBV30, the J call TRBJ2-7; 7 nucleotides align to TRBD2. The CDR3 loop spans 12 amino acids. CDR1 and CDR2 from the germline V gene are GTSNPN and SVGIG (reference sequence). The junction had 5 bases not matched to a gene; V was cut back by 5 bases and J by 4 bases. CDR3: CAWGGEGYEQYF. CDR3 sequence (DNA): TGTGCCTGGGGGGGGGAGGGTTACGAGCAGTACTTC.

The chain has TRBV4-3 and TRBJ2-6; D remains ambiguous. Trimming took 1 base from V and 1 from J, leaving 5 bases between them. Germline CDR1 reads LGHNA; CDR2 reads YSLEER. The CDR3 sequence is 15 residues long. CDR3 coding DNA: TGCGCCAGCAGCCAAGCCCGGTCTGGGGCCAACGTCCTGACTTTC. This sequence encodes CASSQARSGANVLTF.

This clone was observed once. This sequence joins TRBV7-2 and TRBJ2-1; the D is unclear. The CDR3 length is 14 residues. Trimming pared 8 bases from V and 0 bases from J, leaving 11 bases between. Germline CDR1 and CDR2: SGHTA and FQGNSA. The CDR3 coding sequence is TGTGCCAGCGGAACAGCGATCTCCTACAATGAGCAGTTCTTC. It encodes CASGTAISYNEQFF.

This sequence joins TRBV5-1 and TRBJ2-5; 12 nucleotides match TRBD2. Trimming at V came to 5 bases and at J to 0 bases, leaving 14 bases not matched to a gene. Germline lookup yields CDR1 SGHRS and CDR2 YFSETQ. The CDR3 contains 19 residues. CDR3 loop: CASRPRLAGALLYQETQYF. The CDR3 DNA sequence: TGCGCCAGCAGGCCCCGACTAGCGGGGGCCCTTTTGTACCAAGAGACCCAGTACTTC.

To note about this clone: At one end, the junction sequence differs from germline, possibly due to a read error. The chain has TRBV6-1 and TRBJ2-7; TRBD1 agrees at 9 bases. The length of the CDR3 is 14 residues. CDR1 and CDR2 (germline): MNHNS, SASEGT. The CDR3 DNA reads as TGTGCCAGCAGTGATTCCGGGACAGGGTCCACAGAGGACTTC. It encodes CASSDSGTGSTEDF.

The V call is TRBV7-2, the J call TRBJ2-3, with D maybe TRBD2 (5 bases). The germline gives CDR1 SGHTA, CDR2 FQGNSA. Trimming took off 7 bases at V and 3 bases at J, with 11 bases between the two ends. The CDR3 consists of 13 residues. The DNA of the CDR3 is TGTGCCAGCACCCCGGGCGGGACAGATACGCAGTATTTT. Protein product: CASTPGGTDTQYF.

This chain joins TRBV5-1 and TRBJ2-3; D may match TRBD1 or TRBD2 (5 bases each). There are 12 residues in the CDR3. The V and J ends lost 8 bases and 5 bases respectively, with 12 bases between them. Per the germline V gene, CDR1 is SGHRS and CDR2 is YFSETQ. CDR3 nucleotides: TGCGCCAGTGGGACGGGGCAAGATACGCAGTATTTT. As protein: CASGTGQDTQYF.

The CDR3 sequence: CASSRITAGEQYF. The CDR3 region has the DNA TGTGCCAGCAGCAGGATAACCGCGGGCGAGCAGTACTTC. The gene calls are TRBV5-5 and TRBJ2-7; D is perhaps TRBD2 (5 bases). V gave up 4 bases and J gave up 6 bases, with 14 bases separating them. CDR1 is SGHKS and CDR2 is YYEKEE in the germline V gene (reference sequence). This CDR3 comprises 13 residues.

The DNA for the CDR3 is TGCGCCAGCAGCTTGACGGTGGGGGGATTGAACTATGGCTACACCTTC. This sequence encodes CASSLTVGGLNYGYTF. The J gene is TRBJ1-2, the V gene TRBV5-1; TRBD1 might be the D (5 bases). V lost 1 base and J lost 2, with 15 bases in between. This CDR3 spans 16 amino acids. Germline-derived CDR1 and CDR2 are SGHRS and YFSETQ.

The chain recombines TRBV28 with TRBJ1-1; D possibly corresponds to TRBD1 (6 bases). Trimming took 5 bases from V and 0 from J, leaving 16 bases between them. Germline loops: CDR1 MDHEN, CDR2 SYDVKM. CDR3 length: 16 amino acids. CDR3 coding DNA: TGTGCCAGCAGTACTGCCGGGACATACATGAACACTGAAGCTTTCTTT. Encoded protein: CASSTAGTYMNTEAFF.

This rearrangement joins TRBV9 to TRBJ2-3; possibly TRBD2 for D (7 bases). The CDR3 runs to 14 residues. V lost 4 bases and J 6 bases, leaving 15 bases between the germline ends. Germline CDR1 and CDR2: SGDLS and YYNGEE. This CDR3 reads CASSPMGGPDTQYF. The CDR3 coding sequence is TGTGCCAGCAGCCCCATGGGGGGGCCGGATACGCAGTATTTT.

V gene TRBV19 combines with J gene TRBJ2-7; D ambiguous. The germline gives CDR1 LNHDA, CDR2 SQIVND (reference sequence). There are 13 residues in the CDR3. The V and J ends lost 3 bases and 0 bases respectively, with 6 bases between them. This chain's CDR3 is CASSIGYSYEQYF. The CDR3 region has the DNA TGTGCCAGTAGTATTGGTTACTCCTACGAGCAGTACTTC.

The V and J genes are TRBV7-9 and TRBJ2-7; the D gene is possibly TRBD1 (6 bases). CDR1 and CDR2 from the germline V gene are SEHNR and FQNEAQ (reference sequence). Trimming shortened V by 2 bases and J by 9 bases, and 17 bases separated the two germline ends. There are 14 residues in the CDR3. The CDR3 region has the DNA TGTGCCAGCAGCTTAACCGGTGGGGGCGGTGGGCAGTACTTC. Protein product: CASSLTGGGGGQYF. Drawing the rest from reference TRBV7-9 and TRBJ2-7, the complete variable domain is DTGVSQNPRHKITKRGQNVTFRCDPISEHNRLYWYRQTLGQGPEFLTYFQNEAQLEKSRLLSDRFSAERPKGSFSTLEIQRTEQGDSAMYLCASSLTGGGGGQYFGPGTRLTVT.

The chain recombines TRBV30 with TRBJ1-2; possibly TRBD1 for D (6 bases). The CDR3 has 11 amino acids. Germline loops: CDR1 GTSNPN, CDR2 SVGIG (reference sequence). V gave up 5 bases and J gave up 7 bases, with 11 bases separating them. CDR3 nucleotide sequence: TGTGCCTGGGGGGGGGCGGTTGGCTACACCTTC. This gives the protein CAWGGAVGYTF.

The V and J genes are TRBV12-5 and TRBJ2-2; 9 nucleotides match TRBD1. J was trimmed by 8 bases and V by 5 bases; bases with no gene match: 9. Germline CDR1 reads LGHNT; CDR2 reads FRNRAP. CDR3 size: 15 residues. The CDR3 protein is CASGIGTGRFGELFF. The CDR3 DNA follows: TGTGCTAGTGGTATAGGGACAGGGAGATTTGGGGAGCTGTTTTTT.

The sample holds a few counts of this clone. J is TRBJ2-5 and V is TRBV2, with D unclear. This CDR3 has 15 residues. Per germline, CDR1 SNHLY and CDR2 FYNNEI. Trimming stripped 5 bases from V and 5 bases from J, with 18 bases between. The CDR3 here is CASSLNLSPWETQYF. For the CDR3, the DNA is TGTGCCAGCAGTTTAAATCTTTCCCCGTGGGAGACCCAGTACTTC. Filled out from reference TRBV2 and TRBJ2-5, the complete variable domain reads EPEVTQTPSHQVTQMGQEVILRCVPISNHLYFYWYRQILGQKVEFLVSFYNNEISEKSEIFDDQFSVERPDGSNFTLKIRSTKLEDSAMYFCASSLNLSPWETQYFGPGTRLLVL.

The J gene is TRBJ1-2, the V gene TRBV27; no definite D call. Between the trimmed V and J ends, which lost 6 bases and 0 bases, there was a span of 11 bases. This CDR3 is 14 amino acids long. CDR1 is MNHEY and CDR2 is SMNVEV in the germline V gene (reference sequence). The CDR3 here is CASSLDRSNYGYTF. The DNA of the CDR3 is TGTGCCAGCAGCTTGGACCGCTCTAACTATGGCTACACCTTC.

This rearrangement joins TRBV4-1 to TRBJ1-2, with TRBD1 matching over 10 bases. CDR1 and CDR2 from the germline V gene are MGHRA and YSYEKL. This CDR3 is built from 15 residues. Trimming took 0 bases from V and 6 from J; bases not matched to a gene: 4. The CDR3 loop is CASSQDVTGGDGYTF. CDR3 in DNA: TGCGCCAGCAGCCAAGATGTGACAGGGGGCGATGGCTACACCTTC.

J is TRBJ1-2 and V is TRBV6-5; D not resolved. The V end was cut by 0 bases, the J end by 14 bases, with 22 bases between. Per germline, CDR1 MNHEY and CDR2 SVGAGI. CDR3 length equals 15 residues. CDR3 sequence: CASSYSPTALQSGTF. In DNA, the CDR3 is TGTGCCAGCAGTTACTCTCCTACAGCGCTACAATCGGGAACCTTC.

The V call is TRBV28, the J call TRBJ1-2; no firm D call. The CDR3 is made up of 15 amino acids. Germline CDR1 MDHEN, CDR2 SYDVKM. V shed 9 bases and J shed 2 bases, with 19 bases lying between them. The CDR3 region has the DNA TGTGCCAGTGTAGTAGGGTCACCCAACAACTATGGCTACACCTTC. Translation gives CASVVGSPNNYGYTF.

This sequence joins TRBV9 and TRBJ2-2; D ambiguous. This CDR3 comprises 13 residues. Germline CDR1 is SGDLS and CDR2 is YYNGEE. V was trimmed by 4 bases and J by 4 bases, leaving 8 bases between them. CDR3 nucleotides: TGTGCCAGCAGCCCCCGGATCACCGGGGAGCTGTTTTTT. Translated, it gives CASSPRITGELFF.

This clone has a single count. The chain links TRBV5-4 to TRBJ2-7, with D hard to call. V gave up 4 bases and J gave up 3 bases, with 8 bases separating them. This CDR3 comprises 12 residues. CDR1 is SGHNT and CDR2 is YYREEE in the germline V gene (reference sequence). The CDR3 loop is CASSLDNYEQYF. The CDR3 nucleotides read TGTGCCAGCAGCCTCGACAACTACGAGCAGTACTTC.

This chain connects TRBV7-2 to TRBJ1-3; no firm D call. Germline V lookup: CDR1 SGHTA, CDR2 FQGNSA. V was shortened by 1 base and J by 0 bases, with 4 bases between the two germline ends. CDR3 size: 14 residues. The CDR3 protein is CASSLGSSGNTIYF. CDR3 DNA sequence: TGTGCCAGCAGCTTAGGGAGCTCTGGAAACACCATATATTTT.

About this clone itself: An end of the junction differs from the germline gene, which may be a read error. This CDR3 is also generated by other DNA sequences in the sample. The rearrangement uses TRBV3-1 (or the pseudogene TRBV3-2) and TRBJ1-1; D perhaps matches TRBD1 (5 bases). Germline CDR1 LGHDT, CDR2 YNNKEL (reference sequence). The CDR3 loop spans 14 amino acids. The CDR3 nucleotides are TGTGCCAGCAGCCAAGGGGGCGATTCAACTGAAGCTTTCTTC. This gives the protein CASSQGGDSTEAFF.